This T cell receptor beta chain was found in a study of T cells after yellow fever vaccination. Broader study findings: In post-booster samples, most primary-vaccination clones reappeared (about 96% CD4, over 70% CD8).

TCRdb reprocessed the 5' RACE reads with MiXCR, giving one entry per CDR3 protein. This sample carries a few hundred thousand distinct CDR3 sequences, roughly 8% of them seen once, and the ten largest clones take 15% to 20%. Germline loops: CDR1 MNHEY, CDR2 SVGAGI. Germline trimming cut 1 base from V and 5 bases from J; bases unmatched to any gene: 8. CDR3 size: 16 residues. Concerning this clonotype itself: Its matching antigen is unknown.

The chain carries TRBV6-5 and TRBJ2-5; 9 bases agree with TRBD2. The receptor was derived from a man between 18 and 35 years old who received the YFV17D yellow fever vaccine. Here the sequenced sample was PBMCs, taken about 41 days after the first yellow fever vaccination. The CDR3 DNA reads as TGTGCCAGCAGTTACTTTTTTGGCGGGGGGGTTGAGACCCAGTACTTC. This codes for CASSYFFGGGVETQYF.